Each of the 29 T cell receptor beta chains below was sequenced from the same sample in a study of cytomegalovirus exposure and HLA in healthy donors. Generated by immunoSEQ multiplex PCR, the TCRdb table keeps only in-frame clones and is missing some. The table has 95,000 to 120,000 clones, roughly 95% seen once. The source material was PBMCs. These receptors originate from a woman between 18 and 29 years old in good health and CMV-seronegative.

This chain joins TRBV16 and TRBJ1-1; D unclear. V lost 5 bases and J lost 0, with 16 bases in between. This CDR3 has 16 amino acids. Germline CDR1 reads KGHSY; CDR2 reads FQNENV. The CDR3 DNA is TGTGCCAGCAGCTCCACCGGCGCCGGAGTGAACACTGAAGCTTTCTTT. It encodes CASSSTGAGVNTEAFF.

This sequence joins TRBV4-3 and TRBJ2-3, with TRBD1 identical over 7 bases. CDR1 LGHNA and CDR2 YSLEER come from the germline V gene. The trim removed 1 base at V and 2 bases at J, leaving 9 bases unmatched. The CDR3 is made up of 17 amino acids. Written as DNA, the CDR3 is TGCGCCAGCAGCCAAGGTTCCCCGGGACAGAACACAGATACGCAGTATTTT. It is translated as CASSQGSPGQNTDTQYF.

The V gene is TRBV27, the J gene TRBJ1-1; D remains ambiguous. Germline CDR1 is MNHEY and CDR2 is SMNVEV (reference sequence). CDR3 size: 14 residues. Trimming shortened V by 3 bases and J by 1 base, and 9 bases separated the two germline ends. CDR3 bases: TGTGCCAGCAGTTTCAGGCAGCCGAACACTGAAGCTTTCTTT. Translating it yields CASSFRQPNTEAFF.

The chain combines TRBV18 with TRBJ1-1, with D possibly being TRBD1 (6 bases). The germline gives CDR1 KGHSH, CDR2 LQKENI. Trimming removed 3 bases at V and 0 bases at J, with 26 bases between. This CDR3 is 20 amino acids long. CDR3 protein: CASSPVRQRGGANMNTEAFF. DNA of the CDR3: TGTGCCAGCTCACCGGTCCGGCAAAGGGGGGGAGCTAATATGAACACTGAAGCTTTCTTT.

The rearrangement uses TRBV18 and TRBJ2-1; 10 nucleotides line up with TRBD2. Germline V gene data show CDR1 as KGHSH and CDR2 as LQKENI. The J segment lost 2 bases and the V segment lost 4 bases, leaving 8 bases of the junction unmatched. This CDR3 has 17 amino acids. The CDR3, as DNA: TGTGCCAGCTCACAAAATAGCGGGGGGCCCACCTACAATGAGCAGTTCTTC. It codes for CASSQNSGGPTYNEQFF.

Here the CDR3 DNA reads TGCGCCAGCAGCATAATCCCGGGACTAGACCACGAGCAGTACTTC. Translated: CASSIIPGLDHEQYF. The gene calls are TRBV5-1 and TRBJ2-7; 8 nucleotides match TRBD2. Trimming took 4 bases from V and 5 from J; bases not matched to a gene: 11. In germline, CDR1 is SGHRS, CDR2 YFSETQ. This CDR3 has 15 residues.

The chain couples TRBV7-2 to TRBJ2-7; D is perhaps TRBD1 (5 bases). CDR1 is SGHTA, CDR2 FQGNSA, per germline. This CDR3 contains 15 residues. V gave up 1 base and J gave up 2 bases, with 12 bases separating them. This CDR3 is CASSLGSQGPYEQYF. The CDR3 nucleotides read TGTGCCAGCAGCTTAGGGTCCCAGGGCCCCTACGAGCAGTACTTC.

V gene TRBV11-3 combines with J gene TRBJ1-3; 10 bases match TRBD1. Germline trimming cut 4 bases from V and 3 bases from J; bases unmatched to any gene: 6. CDR1 and CDR2 (germline): SGHNT, YENEEA. The CDR3 consists of 16 residues. This chain's CDR3 is CASSSRQGAGGNTIYF. The CDR3 coding sequence is TGTGCCAGCAGCTCTAGACAGGGGGCAGGTGGAAACACCATATATTTT. Variable domain in full (rest from reference TRBV11-3 and TRBJ1-3): EAGVVQSPRYKIIEKKQPVAFWCNPISGHNTLYWYLQNLGQGPELLIRYENEEAVDDSQLPKDRFSAERLKGVDSTLKIQPAELGDSAVYLCASSSRQGAGGNTIYFGEGSWLTVV.

The chain joins TRBV4-3 to TRBJ2-7; 8 nucleotides agree with TRBD1. The CDR3 spans 15 residues. V gave up 3 bases and J gave up 1 base; unmatched junction bases: 5. In germline, CDR1 is LGHNA, CDR2 YSLEER. The CDR3 bases are TGCGCCAGCAGCCAGTCCGGGACAGGATCCTACGAGCAGTACTTC. Its protein product is CASSQSGTGSYEQYF.

This chain uses TRBV5-8 with TRBJ2-7; tentative D call: TRBD2 (5 bases). The CDR3 sequence is 15 residues long. Looked up from germline, CDR1 is SGHTS and CDR2 is YDEGEE. The ends were cut back, 4 bases at V and 1 base at J, with 15 bases in the middle. The CDR3 DNA sequence: TGTGCCAGCAGCCCTCTCGGGGAGTCTTCCTACGAGCAGTACTTC. Residues: CASSPLGESSYEQYF.

The count of this clone is one. CDR3 amino acids: CASSHRLAGGMPGELFF. As DNA, the CDR3 is TGCGCCAGCAGCCATCGACTAGCGGGGGGGATGCCCGGGGAGCTGTTTTTT. The chain links TRBV4-1 to TRBJ2-2; 14 bases line up with TRBD2. Trimming cost V 3 bases and J 6 bases; bases outside gene matches: 6. The germline V gene has CDR1 MGHRA and CDR2 YSYEKL. The CDR3 covers 17 residues.

V gene TRBV7-6 combines with J gene TRBJ2-5, with 7 bases lining up with TRBD1. Germline assignment: CDR1 SGHVS and CDR2 FNYEAQ. V lost 5 bases and J lost 5; bases outside the gene matches: 11. This CDR3 is 15 amino acids long. In DNA, the CDR3 is TGTGCCAGCAGCGGTAGACAGGGAATGAGGGAGACCCAGTACTTC. Protein: CASSGRQGMRETQYF.

The chain links TRBV7-8 to TRBJ2-7; D uncertain. Germline V CDR1 and CDR2: SGHVS, FQNEAQ. This CDR3 has 14 residues. V was shortened by 2 bases and J by 3 bases, with 11 bases between the two germline ends. The CDR3 loop is CASSLPRNGYEQYF. DNA for the CDR3: TGTGCCAGCAGCTTACCGCGGAACGGCTACGAGCAGTACTTC.

The chain recombines TRBV7-9 with TRBJ1-5; TRBD1 aligns across 7 bases. V shed 1 base and J 4 bases; nucleotides not matched to a gene: 7. The V gene's germline CDR1 is SEHNR and CDR2 FQNEAQ (reference sequence). The CDR3 is 16 residues long. The CDR3 region is CASSLGGTDLNQPQHF. The CDR3 coding sequence is TGTGCCAGCAGCTTAGGGGGGACAGATTTGAATCAGCCCCAGCATTTT. Full variable domain (outside the CDR3, taken from reference TRBV7-9 and TRBJ1-5): DTGVSQNPRHKITKRGQNVTFRCDPISEHNRLYWYRQTLGQGPEFLTYFQNEAQLEKSRLLSDRFSAERPKGSFSTLEIQRTEQGDSAMYLCASSLGGTDLNQPQHFGDGTRLSIL.

A single count supports this clone. The chain recombines TRBV5-4 with TRBJ1-2, with a tentative D call TRBD1 (5 bases). CDR1 is SGHNT, CDR2 YYREEE, per germline (reference sequence). This CDR3 region has 12 residues. Trimming pared 3 bases from V and 4 bases from J, leaving 7 bases between. CDR3 sequence reads: CASSSGVYGYTF. In DNA, the CDR3 is TGTGCCAGCAGCTCGGGGGTCTATGGCTACACCTTC.

The genes are TRBV6-5 and TRBJ2-3; possibly TRBD1 for D (6 bases). Germline CDR1 MNHEY, CDR2 SVGAGI. Trimming shortened V by 2 bases and J by 2 bases, and 11 bases separated the two germline ends. This CDR3 is built from 15 residues. Written as DNA, the CDR3 is TGTGCCAGCAGTTACGTCGGACAGACCACAGATACGCAGTATTTT. Translating gives CASSYVGQTTDTQYF.

The rearrangement links TRBV4-1 to TRBJ2-5, with TRBD2 identical over 8 bases. V was pared by 1 base and J by 4 bases, with 11 bases of the junction left unmatched. CDR1 is MGHRA, CDR2 YSYEKL, per germline. The CDR3 is 17 residues long. The CDR3 is CASSQGTGLDLIETQYF. Written as DNA, the CDR3 is TGCGCCAGCAGCCAAGGAACGGGACTAGACCTTATAGAGACCCAGTACTTC.

V usage is TRBV7-8 and J usage is TRBJ2-6; 7 bases map to TRBD1. With V trimmed by 5 bases and J by 2 bases, 9 bases remained unmatched. The CDR3 loop spans 17 amino acids. CDR1 is SGHVS, CDR2 FQNEAQ, per germline. The DNA of the CDR3 is TGTGCCAGCAGCCTAATCTCGACAGGGCCTGGGGCCAACGTCCTGACTTTC. This encodes CASSLISTGPGANVLTF.

This rearrangement joins TRBV30 to TRBJ2-3; TRBD1 matches at 9 bases. The CDR3 is made up of 17 amino acids. Germline V gene data show CDR1 as GTSNPN and CDR2 as SVGIG (reference sequence). V lost 3 bases to trimming and J lost 4 bases; unmatched junction nucleotides: 14. This chain's CDR3 is CAWSVYWDRVSADTQYF. DNA for the CDR3: TGTGCCTGGAGCGTTTACTGGGACAGGGTGTCGGCAGATACGCAGTATTTT.

The CDR3 here is CASRGEYEQFF. In nucleotides, the CDR3 is TGCGCCAGCAGAGGGGAATATGAGCAGTTCTTC. This chain joins TRBV5-1 and TRBJ2-1; maybe TRBD1 (5 bases). The CDR3 contains 11 residues. Trimming stripped 5 bases from V and 8 bases from J, with 8 bases between. The germline V gene has CDR1 SGHRS and CDR2 YFSETQ. Variable domain in full (rest from reference TRBV5-1 and TRBJ2-1): KAGVTQTPRYLIKTRGQQVTLSCSPISGHRSVSWYQQTPGQGLQFLFEYFSETQRNKGNFPGRFSGRQFSNSRSEMNVSTLELGDSALYLCASRGEYEQFFGPGTRLTVL.

This clone was observed once. The chain is built from TRBV15 and TRBJ1-5; TRBD1 agrees at 10 bases. The V gene's germline CDR1 is LNHNV and CDR2 YYDKDF (reference sequence). CDR3 size: 15 residues. V was clipped by 3 bases and J by 5 bases; unmatched bases: 4. In nucleotides, the CDR3 is TGTGCCACCAGCAGTGACAGGGGGCGGGATCAGCCCCAGCATTTT. Translating gives CATSSDRGRDQPQHF.

V gene TRBV27 combines with J gene TRBJ1-4, with D possibly TRBD1 on 5 matching bases. The germline gives CDR1 MNHEY, CDR2 SMNVEV (reference sequence). CDR3 length: 16 residues. V lost 8 bases and J 8 bases, leaving 24 bases between the germline ends. Here the CDR3 reads CASGSQVPSPGEKLFF. CDR3 DNA: TGTGCCAGCGGCTCCCAGGTCCCTTCACCAGGGGAAAAACTGTTTTTT.

V gene TRBV6-6 combines with J gene TRBJ1-5, with D maybe TRBD1 (5 bases). V was clipped by 0 bases and J by 3 bases, with 9 bases between them. This CDR3 comprises 15 residues. Germline V gene lookup returns CDR1 MNHNY and CDR2 SVGAGI (reference sequence). The CDR3 DNA follows: TGTGCCAGCAGTTACTCAGGGGCAAACAATCAGCCCCAGCATTTT. Its protein product is CASSYSGANNQPQHF.

The chain has TRBV6-1 and TRBJ1-2; D is ambiguous. Deletions cut 3 bases from V and 3 bases from J, with 8 bases between. Germline CDR1 MNHNS, CDR2 SASEGT. The CDR3 spans 13 residues. The CDR3 DNA reads as TGTGCCAGCAGTGAGAGACAACACTATGGCTACACCTTC. Translating it yields CASSERQHYGYTF.

The CDR3 loop is CASSLEAGGNNEQFF. The CDR3 region has the DNA TGTGCCAGCAGCTTAGAGGCGGGGGGAAACAATGAGCAGTTCTTC. The V gene is TRBV7-2, the J gene TRBJ2-1; 8 bases fit TRBD2. Germline V gene sequence: CDR1 SGHTA, CDR2 FQGNSA. This CDR3 is 15 amino acids long. V gave up 1 base and J gave up 5 bases; unmatched junction bases: 4.

This chain links TRBV14 with TRBJ1-2; D not resolved. CDR1 SGHDN and CDR2 FVKESK come from the germline V gene. The CDR3 has 14 amino acids. Trimming left V 0 bases short and J 2 bases short, with 7 bases between. The DNA for the CDR3 is TGTGCCAGCAGCCAAGATAGCAAAAACTATGGCTACACCTTC. It translates to CASSQDSKNYGYTF. Complete variable domain (other parts from reference TRBV14 and TRBJ1-2): EAGVTQFPSHSVIEKGQTVTLRCDPISGHDNLYWYRRVMGKEIKFLLHFVKESKQDESGMPNNRFLAERTGGTYSTLKVQPAELEDSGVYFCASSQDSKNYGYTFGSGTRLTVV.

The chain employs TRBV28 and TRBJ2-1; 10 nucleotides agree with TRBD2. This CDR3 comprises 16 residues. CDR1 is MDHEN, CDR2 SYDVKM, per germline. Trimming at V came to 4 bases and at J to 7 bases, leaving 10 bases not matched to a gene. The CDR3: CASSSPGSGGLNEQFF. CDR3 in DNA: TGTGCCAGCAGTTCCCCTGGTAGCGGGGGGCTAAATGAGCAGTTCTTC. The full variable domain, its missing parts supplied by reference TRBV28 and TRBJ2-1, is DVKVTQSSRYLVKRTGEKVFLECVQDMDHENMFWYRQDPGLGLRLIYFSYDVKMKEKGDIPEGYSVSREKKERFSLILESASTNQTSMYLCASSSPGSGGLNEQFFGPGTRLTVL.

This clone was found a few times. The chain joins TRBV5-4 to TRBJ2-3, with 7 bases that match TRBD1. The junction had 5 bases not matched to a gene; V was cut back by 4 bases and J by 3 bases. The germline V gene has CDR1 SGHNT and CDR2 YYREEE (reference sequence). The CDR3 has 14 amino acids. The CDR3 loop reads CASSMGQLTDTQYF. The CDR3 DNA reads TGTGCCAGCAGCATGGGACAGCTAACAGATACGCAGTATTTT.

The chain joins TRBV7-2 to TRBJ1-2; no definite D call. The germline V gene has CDR1 SGHTA and CDR2 FQGNSA. The CDR3 has 16 residues. V lost 0 bases and J lost 0, with 11 bases in between. CDR3 in amino acids: CASSLAFGRANYGYTF. DNA for the CDR3: TGTGCCAGCAGCTTAGCCTTTGGGAGGGCTAACTATGGCTACACCTTC.